This T cell receptor beta chain was documented in a study of CD8 T cells in ankylosing spondylitis. Scientists made TCR beta libraries using quantitative 5'-RACE with molecular barcodes. TCRdb redid the calling of the 5' RACE reads with MiXCR, one entry per CDR3 protein. Here the sample spans around 540,000 distinct CDR3 sequences, 9.5% to 15% being singletons. Overall study results and limits: Blood from ankylosing spondylitis patients appeared to carry a characteristic roughly 8-variant TCR beta motif. The authors reported significant enrichment of disease-linked clones in matched ankylosing spondylitis synovial fluid. Some of the motif variants had earlier been found in reactive arthritis patients' fluid and blood.

This clonotype was seen more than once but under ten times. Antigen: not known. Sequenced sample: blood, either unsorted or a sorted T cell fraction (not recorded which). The TCR comes from a male donor with ankylosing spondylitis.

The CDR3, as DNA: TGTGCCAGCAGCCGTCCCATGGCATCCTACAATGAGCAGTTCTTC. As protein: CASSRPMASYNEQFF. The rearrangement links TRBV14 to TRBJ2-1; no clear D gene. This CDR3 comprises 15 residues. The germline V gene has CDR1 SGHDN and CDR2 FVKESK. With 4 bases removed from V and 1 base from J, the gap between germline ends came to 11 bases.